Listed here are 13 T cell receptor beta chains from one sample, sequenced in a study of blood T cell repertoires in COVID-19. Assay used: immunoSEQ multiplex PCR; TCRdb lists only in-frame clones, some missing. The sample lists approximately 300,000 clones, around 86% occurring once. The source material was peripheral blood. The source is a woman aged 50 to 60 with acute or convalescent COVID-19.

This clone showed up just once. This chain connects TRBV3-1 (or the pseudogene TRBV3-2) to TRBJ1-1; a weak D match, TRBD1 (5 bases). Trimming removed 4 bases at V and 3 bases at J, with 12 bases between. The CDR3 consists of 14 residues. Germline V gives CDR1 LGHDT, CDR2 YNNKEL (reference sequence). The CDR3 DNA reads as TGTGCCAGCAGCCGATTGCTAGGGGACACTGAAGCTTTCTTT. Amino acids: CASSRLLGDTEAFF.

The chain combines TRBV5-1 with TRBJ2-7; maybe TRBD2 (7 bases). Germline CDR1 reads SGHRS; CDR2 reads YFSETQ. The CDR3 spans 15 residues. V was shortened by 0 bases and J by 3 bases, with 13 bases between the two germline ends. The CDR3 region is CASSLVWEGHYEQYF. CDR3 bases: TGCGCCAGCAGCTTGGTGTGGGAGGGACACTACGAGCAGTACTTC.

The chain employs TRBV5-1 and TRBJ1-1, with a weak D call TRBD1 (6 bases). V lost 3 bases and J 3 bases, leaving 12 bases between the germline ends. The germline V gene encodes CDR1 SGHRS and CDR2 YFSETQ. The CDR3 has 14 residues. CDR3 loop: CASSYPPGDTEAFF. Here the CDR3 DNA reads TGCGCCAGCAGCTACCCCCCAGGGGACACTGAAGCTTTCTTT.

The V and J genes are TRBV6-1 and TRBJ2-7; a possible D gene is TRBD2 (5 bases). Trimming shortened V by 3 bases and J by 9 bases, and 15 bases separated the two germline ends. The germline V gene has CDR1 MNHNS and CDR2 SASEGT. The CDR3 extends over 13 amino acids. The CDR3 region is CASSDARGSAQYF. The CDR3 DNA follows: TGTGCCAGCAGTGACGCACGGGGTAGTGCGCAGTACTTC.

V usage is TRBV6-2 or TRBV6-3 and J usage is TRBJ1-5; tentatively, D is TRBD1 (5 bases). The CDR3 length is 14 residues. V lost 4 bases to trimming and J lost 4 bases, with 11 bases between them. The germline V gene has CDR1 MNHEY and CDR2 SVGEGT. In DNA, the CDR3 is TGTGCCAGCAGTTGGGGGGACGATAATCAGCCCCAGCATTTT. It translates to CASSWGDDNQPQHF.

The gene calls are TRBV6-6 and TRBJ1-1; D not resolved. Germline CDR1 is MNHNY and CDR2 is SVGAGI (reference sequence). The ends were cut back, 5 bases at V and 4 bases at J, with 14 bases in the middle. The CDR3 is 14 amino acids. The CDR3 protein is CASSPMTLLTEAFF. The CDR3 bases are TGTGCCAGCAGTCCCATGACTCTTCTCACTGAAGCTTTCTTT.

Here the CDR3 DNA reads TGTGCCAGCAGCGCAGACAGGGGGTCCTACGAGCAGTACTTC. It codes for CASSADRGSYEQYF. The rearrangement joins TRBV6-6 to TRBJ2-7; 9 nucleotides agree with TRBD1. The length of the CDR3 is 14 residues. J was trimmed by 1 base and V by 6 bases; bases with no gene match: 4. CDR1 and CDR2 from the germline V gene are MNHNY and SVGAGI (reference sequence).

The chain recombines TRBV10-3 with TRBJ2-1; tentative D call: TRBD2 (5 bases). Germline loops: CDR1 ENHRY, CDR2 SYGVKD. The CDR3 length is 17 residues. The V end lost 6 bases, the J end lost 0 bases, and 18 bases lay between the germline ends. CDR3 in DNA: TGTGCCATCAGCGCCGGAGCGGCCCCCCCCTCCTACAATGAGCAGTTCTTC. Protein product: CAISAGAAPPSYNEQFF.

This chain uses TRBV19 with TRBJ2-5, with D perhaps TRBD2 (5 bases). The V end lost 5 bases, the J end lost 3 bases, and 10 bases lay between the germline ends. Germline V lookup: CDR1 LNHDA, CDR2 SQIVND (reference sequence). The CDR3 sequence is 13 residues long. The CDR3 region has the DNA TGTGCCAGTAGTCCTGACGGGGAAGAGACCCAGTACTTC. Amino acid sequence: CASSPDGEETQYF.

The chain joins TRBV9 to TRBJ2-2; a possible D gene is TRBD2 (6 bases). Trimming took off 3 bases at V and 0 bases at J, with 15 bases between the two ends. The germline V gene has CDR1 SGDLS and CDR2 YYNGEE. The CDR3 length is 17 residues. For the CDR3, the DNA is TGTGCCAGCAGCGGGCGCTCGGGGGTAACGAACACCGGGGAGCTGTTTTTT. Protein sequence: CASSGRSGVTNTGELFF.

The V gene is TRBV7-9, the J gene TRBJ2-7, with 9 bases aligning to TRBD2. This CDR3 comprises 16 residues. Looked up from germline, CDR1 is SEHNR and CDR2 is FQNEAQ (reference sequence). The V gene end was trimmed by 5 bases and the J gene end by 3 bases; junction bases not matched to a gene: 11. DNA for the CDR3: TGTGCCAGCAGCCCCTCCCTAGCGGGAAAGCTCTACGAGCAGTACTTC. Its protein product is CASSPSLAGKLYEQYF.

This clone was seen a single time. This sequence joins TRBV7-3 and TRBJ1-3; 7 bases fit TRBD1. Trimming removed 5 bases from V and 2 bases from J; junction bases left unmatched: 9. CDR1 is SGHTA and CDR2 is FQGTGA in the germline V gene. The CDR3 loop spans 16 amino acids. CDR3 nucleotides: TGTGCCAGCAGCCAGACAGGGCCTTATGCTGGAAACACCATATATTTT. This gives the protein CASSQTGPYAGNTIYF.

The rearrangement joins TRBV7-2 to TRBJ1-2, with TRBD1 matching 9 bases. This CDR3 region has 16 residues. J gave up 2 bases and V 5 bases, and 9 bases lay outside the gene matches. Germline loops: CDR1 SGHTA, CDR2 FQGNSA. CDR3 protein: CASSRAPGTGNYGYTF. The CDR3 DNA reads TGTGCCAGCAGCCGCGCCCCCGGGACAGGGAACTATGGCTACACCTTC.